One sample yielded the 17 T cell receptor beta chains listed below, sequenced in a study of T cells in Graves' hyperthyroidism and ophthalmopathy. Template material for amplifying TCR beta CDR3 regions consisted of RNA transcripts. Carried out on the TCR CDR3, a first-round RT-PCR used the HTBI primer set. One entry per CDR3 protein, called by TCRdb with MiXCR from the multiplex PCR reads. The table has some 250,000 distinct CDR3 sequences, 13% to 15% seen once. Sequenced: blood. These receptors came from a woman aged 40-49 years with Graves' hyperthyroidism that later progressed to Graves' ophthalmopathy.

This clonotype was detected a few times. This chain links TRBV6-1 with TRBJ1-2; 10 bases match TRBD1. The V segment lost 3 bases and the J segment 8 bases; nucleotides outside the gene matches: 6. Germline loops: CDR1 MNHNS, CDR2 SASEGT. The CDR3 runs 14 residues. In DNA form, the CDR3 reads TGTGCCAGCAGTGAGACAGGGGGCCGGCGGGGCTACACCTTC. As protein: CASSETGGRRGYTF.

The chain links TRBV18 to TRBJ2-1; 10 bases are a match to TRBD2. Germline values: CDR1 KGHSH, CDR2 LQKENI. J gave up 9 bases and V 0 bases, and 5 bases lay outside the gene matches. This CDR3 is built from 15 residues. The CDR3 sequence: CASSPPASGSGEQFF. The CDR3 region has the DNA TGTGCCAGCTCACCACCGGCTAGCGGGAGCGGTGAGCAGTTCTTC.

This rearrangement joins TRBV6-1 to TRBJ2-7; possible D gene TRBD2, 6 bases. Trimming stripped 2 bases from V and 1 base from J, with 12 bases between. The CDR3 consists of 15 residues. Germline CDR1 is MNHNS and CDR2 is SASEGT. The CDR3 nucleotides are TGTGCCAGCAGTGAACGCGGGGCCAGGTCCTACGAGCAGTACTTC. Translation: CASSERGARSYEQYF.

This clonotype was counted at least ten times. The genes are TRBV12-3 or TRBV12-4 and TRBJ2-7; D uncertain. The CDR3 is 11 amino acids. Trimming removed 4 bases from V and 4 bases from J, with 5 bases in between. CDR3 sequence: CASSSRYEQYF. The DNA for the CDR3 is TGTGCCAGCAGTTCCCGGTACGAGCAGTACTTC.

Many counts were recorded for this clonotype. The rearrangement uses TRBV11-2 and TRBJ2-1, with D perhaps TRBD2 (6 bases). The CDR3 sequence is 16 residues long. Trimming pared 2 bases from V and 5 bases from J, leaving 16 bases between. From germline, CDR1 is SGHAT and CDR2 FQNNGV. The CDR3 DNA reads as TGTGCCAGCAGCTTAACAGCGGGTAAAGCACACAATGAGCAGTTCTTC. Translation gives CASSLTAGKAHNEQFF.

This clonotype was found many times. The V and J genes are TRBV7-2 and TRBJ2-1; D perhaps matches TRBD2 (6 bases). Trimming removed 2 bases from V and 7 bases from J, with 15 bases in between. The germline V gene has CDR1 SGHTA and CDR2 FQGNSA. The CDR3 length is 15 residues. CDR3: CASSLYGRRENEQFF. The CDR3 DNA sequence: TGTGCCAGCAGCTTATACGGGAGAAGGGAGAATGAGCAGTTCTTC. The full variable domain, with the rest looked up from reference TRBV7-2 and TRBJ2-1, is GAGVSQSPSNKVTEKGKDVELRCDPISGHTALYWYRQSLGQGLEFLIYFQGNSAPDKSGLPSDRFSAERTGGSVSTLTIQRTQQEDSAVYLCASSLYGRRENEQFFGPGTRLTVL.

This clonotype was seen ten or more times. The chain has TRBV3-1 and TRBJ1-1, with TRBD1 matching 9 bases. The germline V gene encodes CDR1 LGHDT and CDR2 YNNKEL (reference sequence). V dropped 4 bases and J dropped 4; count of bases not matched to a gene: 10. There are 16 residues in the CDR3. The CDR3 DNA is TGTGCCAGCAGCCCCTTTTCTACAGGGGGCGGCACTGAAGCTTTCTTT. Translating it yields CASSPFSTGGGTEAFF.

The sample holds one count of this clonotype. J is TRBJ2-1 and V is TRBV19; unclear D gene. The CDR3 is 15 residues long. Germline lookup yields CDR1 LNHDA and CDR2 SQIVND (reference sequence). V lost 2 bases and J lost 1, with 9 bases in between. The CDR3 nucleotides read TGTGCCAGTAGTATAAACGGCAGGTCCTACAATGAGCAGTTCTTC. It translates to CASSINGRSYNEQFF.

This clonotype was seen more than once but under ten times. The chain carries TRBV29-1 and TRBJ2-2, with D maybe TRBD2 (6 bases). With 5 bases removed from V and 2 bases from J, the gap between germline ends came to 21 bases. The CDR3 is 17 amino acids. Germline-derived CDR1 and CDR2 are SQVTM and ANQGSEA. CDR3 region: CSVIYSRGIVNTGELFF. CDR3 coding DNA: TGCAGCGTTATATACTCGCGGGGTATTGTTAACACCGGGGAGCTGTTTTTT.

This clonotype showed up many times. V is TRBV6-6 and J is TRBJ1-5; D gene uncertain. The CDR3 is made up of 22 amino acids. Germline V gene sequence: CDR1 MNHNY, CDR2 SVGAGI (reference sequence). Trimming took off 0 bases at V and 0 bases at J, with 27 bases between the two ends. For the CDR3, the DNA is TGTGCCAGCAGTTACTCGAATGCGGGGATCCCCAGTGCTGTCCATAGCAATCAGCCCCAGCATTTT. Translating it yields CASSYSNAGIPSAVHSNQPQHF.

This chain uses TRBV10-3 with TRBJ2-7; possible D gene TRBD2, 5 bases. The CDR3 extends over 13 amino acids. The V end was cut by 6 bases, the J end by 3 bases, with 12 bases between. Germline values: CDR1 ENHRY, CDR2 SYGVKD. CDR3 sequence: CAIRSLDFYEQYF. CDR3 nucleotides: TGTGCCATCAGGTCCCTGGACTTCTACGAGCAGTACTTC.

V gene TRBV20-1 combines with J gene TRBJ2-2, with TRBD2 matching 12 bases. Germline-derived CDR1 and CDR2 are DFQATT and SNEGSKA (reference sequence). With V trimmed by 0 bases and J by 4 bases, 3 bases remained unmatched. The CDR3 is 16 residues long. CDR3 nucleotide sequence: TGCAGTGCTAGAGATCTGGGACTAGCGGGCACCGGGGAGCTGTTTTTT. This codes for CSARDLGLAGTGELFF.

Ten or more counts support this clonotype. The gene calls are TRBV27 and TRBJ2-7, with 7 bases aligning to TRBD1. CDR1 and CDR2 from the germline V gene are MNHEY and SMNVEV (reference sequence). The CDR3 loop spans 16 amino acids. The trim removed 2 bases at V and 2 bases at J, leaving 9 bases unmatched. CDR3 protein: CASSLMGSQGAYEQYF. CDR3 in DNA: TGTGCCAGCAGTTTAATGGGCTCGCAGGGGGCCTACGAGCAGTACTTC.

The table lists this clonotype with many counts. The chain combines TRBV20-1 with TRBJ1-1; no clear D. Germline lookup yields CDR1 DFQATT and CDR2 SNEGSKA (reference sequence). Between the trimmed V and J ends, which lost 3 bases and 5 bases, there was a span of 13 bases. This CDR3 contains 13 residues. Here the CDR3 reads CSARATSGTEAFF. The CDR3 DNA sequence: TGCAGTGCTAGGGCCACATCGGGGACTGAAGCTTTCTTT.

Many counts were recorded for this clonotype. The chain is built from TRBV19 and TRBJ1-6; 10 bases are a match to TRBD1. CDR3 length equals 14 residues. Germline values: CDR1 LNHDA, CDR2 SQIVND (reference sequence). V trimming: 10 bases; J trimming: 12 bases; junction bases outside the gene matches: 12. The CDR3 region is CATQQTGGLVPLHF. The CDR3 region has the DNA TGTGCCACCCAGCAGACAGGGGGCTTAGTACCCCTCCACTTT.

This clonotype was picked up many times. The chain recombines TRBV13 with TRBJ2-1; 16 nucleotides agree with TRBD2. The junction had 17 bases not matched to a gene; V was cut back by 5 bases and J by 7 bases. CDR1 and CDR2 (germline): PRHDT, FYEKMQ (reference sequence). The length of the CDR3 is 20 residues. CDR3 sequence reads: CASSIPPGLAGGSGENEQFF. The CDR3 region has the DNA TGTGCCAGCAGCATTCCTCCGGGACTAGCGGGAGGGTCAGGTGAGAATGAGCAGTTCTTC.

This clonotype occurred many times. J is TRBJ2-7 and V is TRBV7-8; 10 nucleotides match TRBD2. The CDR3 loop spans 17 amino acids. CDR1 and CDR2 from the germline V gene are SGHVS and FQNEAQ. J lost 3 bases, V lost 2 bases, and 10 bases had no gene match. The CDR3 coding sequence is TGTGCCAGCAGCTTAACCCCGGCAGCTAGCGGGAGCTACGAGCAGTACTTC. It codes for CASSLTPAASGSYEQYF. The whole variable domain, filled in from reference TRBV7-8 and TRBJ2-7, reads GAGVSQSPRYKVAKRGQDVALRCDPISGHVSLFWYQQALGQGPEFLTYFQNEAQLDKSGLPSDRFFAERPEGSVSTLKIQRTQQEDSAVYLCASSLTPAASGSYEQYFGPGTRLTVT.